This TCR beta chain was captured by sequencing in a study of regulatory T cells in long-lasting Graves disease (dated by TCRdb to the early 2020s). Regarding the study in general: Patients with newly diagnosed Graves' disease had been on antithyroid drugs for under 3 months. TCR sequencing covered around 13 persistent and some 20 newly diagnosed Graves' disease patients, about 35 samples in total. Patients with persistent Graves' disease were compared with patients with newly diagnosed Graves' disease using TCR sequencing and RNA sequencing of peripheral blood. The study took place in China and was registered as a clinical trial. Here is what the overall study found, with its caveats: The small sample size was acknowledged by the authors as a limitation that may reduce accuracy. TRBV28, TRBJ1-2 and TRBJ2-5 were preferentially used in persistent disease, while TRBV20-1 and TRBJ2-1 were favored in newly diagnosed disease. Compared with newly diagnosed patients, persistent Graves' disease patients had lower TCR Shannon entropy and fewer highly expanded clones, which suggests clonal expansion. Sequencing and analysis were restricted to the TCR beta chain. The study examined only peripheral blood because the primary lesion, thyroid tissue, could not be accessed. Persistent patients shared more public clonotypes among themselves (around 2,500) than newly diagnosed patients did (about 970).

The time point label here, explained by the study, means: newly diagnosed GD, antithyroid drugs for less than 3 months. For both TCR sequencing and RNA sequencing, RNA was extracted from PBMCs in TRIzol. The diagnosis of Graves' disease was made according to American Thyroid Association guidelines. Recruitment of patients was carried out at an endocrinology department in Xi'an, China. From each patient, around 9 milliliters of peripheral blood was collected into an EDTA anticoagulant tube. Ficoll Paque Plus density gradient separation was used to isolate PBMCs, and no further T cell sorting was done. RNA quality was checked with an Agilent 2100 Bioanalyzer and agarose gel, and concentration with a NanoDrop 2000. The protocol used for the library was multiplex PCR. The reads were generated on an Illumina HiSeq 4000. TCR beta libraries were built with iRepertoire HTBI primers and Arm-PCR amplification of CDR3 regions. Before sequencing, the PCR products underwent gel purification. On the study's bioinformatics: Across samples, about 64 TRBV and roughly 15 TRBJ segments were identified and used for gene usage analysis of CDR3 amino acid clonotypes. COPE and FqMerger were used to merge filtered high-quality paired reads into contigs. BLAST was used to align contigs to IMGT TRBV, TRBD and TRBJ reference genes, with CDR3 defined following IMGT. Any clonotype with a frequency above 0.1% was counted as a highly expanded clone. Shannon entropy was used to measure repertoire diversity, and the Gini coefficient was used to measure V-J evenness. A clonotype was considered public if more than one individual shared it. Clones were called with MiXCR by TCRdb after fastp trimmed the public reads at Q25, and only in-frame beta chains were retained. One record per CDR3 amino acid sequence lists the most common genes and DNA. The V and J calls, along with clone size, are taken from TCRdb and not from the paper's own processing. Within this sample are 300,000 to 400,000 distinct CDR3 sequences, with less than 20% of them counted one time only. About a fifth of the sample rests with the top ten.

CDR1 and CDR2 were assigned from the germline V gene as MGHRA and YSYEKL. Spanning cysteine to phenylalanine, the CDR3 consists of 16 amino acids. Only CDR3 DNA remains: 48 bases, in frame from the first base. The junction carries 19 bases between V and J, which are trimmed by 5 bases and 5 bases respectively. This clonotype showed up many times. Its antigen remains undetermined. The record has no base qualities; no much larger clone is one base away. The chain was built from TRBV4-1 and TRBJ2-1; TRBD2 might be the D gene, on 6 matching bases. Specimen: peripheral blood mononuclear cells (PBMCs), collected at new diagnosis, from a patient treated with antithyroid drugs. The source is a female donor with Graves disease. This receptor carries the CDR3 CASSFRGEDENNEQFF. The DNA sequence is as follows: TGCGCCAGCAGCTTCCGAGGGGAGGACGAGAACAATGAGCAGTTCTTC.